This T cell receptor beta chain appears in the sequencing data of a study of T cells in Graves' hyperthyroidism and ophthalmopathy. The investigators amplified TCR beta CDR3 regions from RNA transcripts. The HTBI set primed first-round TCR CDR3 RT-PCR. MiXCR, applied by TCRdb to the multiplex PCR reads, yields one record per CDR3 protein. This table holds 400,000 to 500,000 distinct CDR3 sequences, roughly 14% found once. This clonotype has at least ten counts. Its antigen is not known. Diagnosing involved the use of clinical symptoms, serum thyroxine and TRAb, thyroid ultrasound and orbital computed tomography. PBMCs came from 10 ml fresh peripheral blood. Study observations and caveats: The model predicted ophthalmopathy a median around six months before onset.

Germline values: CDR1 MDHEN, CDR2 SYDVKM. The V gene lost 6 bases and the J gene lost 4 bases, with 16 bases spanning the gap. The CDR3 totals 15 residues. Material: blood. The chain uses TRBV28 and TRBJ1-5; D is possibly TRBD1 (6 bases). This clonotype was obtained from a man in his late teens or twenties with Graves' ophthalmopathy. The CDR3 is CASSGQNSGNQPQHF. The CDR3 DNA is TGTGCCAGCAGCGGACAGAATAGCGGGAATCAGCCCCAGCATTTT. Combining the CDR3 with reference TRBV28 and TRBJ1-5 gives the whole variable domain DVKVTQSSRYLVKRTGEKVFLECVQDMDHENMFWYRQDPGLGLRLIYFSYDVKMKEKGDIPEGYSVSREKKERFSLILESASTNQTSMYLCASSGQNSGNQPQHFGDGTRLSIL.